The clone carrying this T cell receptor beta chain has only a few counts. As yet, its antigen is unknown. Germline V lookup: CDR1 SEHNR, CDR2 FQNEAQ (reference sequence). Trimming at V came to 4 bases and at J to 10 bases, leaving 6 bases not matched to a gene. CDR3 length equals 13 residues. TCRdb reprocessed the 5' RACE reads with MiXCR, giving one entry per CDR3 protein. Among hundreds of thousands of distinct CDR3 sequences listed, around a sixth were seen once. The entry originates in a study of identical twins. Everyone who donated was a healthy Caucasian. The study, taken as a whole, reports: Analyses based on zero insertions could be partly confounded by invariant MAIT and iNKT cells.

These same data were also listed under a study on T cells expressing NK-cell markers. As that study records: Seven HCMV-seropositive donors and one seronegative donor made up the eight sequenced donors. The contribution of dominant NKG2C+ clonotypes to CD8+ T cells in roughly six donors was about 1.0-7.0%.

The chain couples TRBV7-9 to TRBJ2-1; 8 bases map to TRBD1. This receptor was obtained from a woman between 18 and 29 years old in good health. The sequencing sample was made of PBMCs. The CDR3 DNA reads as TGTGCCAGCAGCTGGACAGGGATCGGGGAGCAGTTCTTC. It translates to CASSWTGIGEQFF.